The present TCR beta chain was sequenced within a study of cytomegalovirus exposure and HLA in healthy donors. V was trimmed by 7 bases and J by 7 bases, leaving 10 bases between them. The germline V gene has CDR1 MDHEN and CDR2 SYDVKM. The CDR3 consists of 11 residues. Amplification used 60 Vbeta primers and 13 Jbeta primers. Data came from immunoSEQ multiplex PCR; TCRdb stores just in-frame clones and leaves some out. The data hold 160,000 or so clones, with approximately 80% observed a single time. Sequencing was carried out using PBMCs. V gene TRBV28 combines with J gene TRBJ1-1; D gene uncertain. The sequence was collected from a male donor in good health and CMV-seropositive. The CDR3 loop reads CASTLRDEAFF. In nucleotides, the CDR3 is TGTGCCAGCACCCTGCGGGATGAAGCTTTCTTT.